This T cell receptor (beta chain) was obtained from a study of blood T cell repertoires in COVID-19. Sequencing used immunoSEQ multiplex PCR; TCRdb keeps in-frame clones, though not all of them. The sample includes about 64,000 clones, 80% to 85% of them seen just once. Trimming left V 4 bases short and J 11 bases short, with 18 bases between. CDR3 length: 14 residues. Germline assignment: CDR1 SGDLS and CDR2 YYNGEE. The receptor's source is a human donor in a cohort sampled during active COVID-19. Sequencing was done on a sample of peripheral blood. The V and J genes are TRBV9 and TRBJ1-4; TRBD1 is a possible D gene (6 bases). Here the CDR3 reads CASSLQGTPGKLFF. CDR3 bases: TGTGCCAGCAGCCTACAGGGAACACCGGGGAAACTGTTTTTT.